These 13 T cell receptor beta chains came from one sample sequenced in a study of cytomegalovirus exposure and HLA in healthy donors. Primers: 60 Vbeta forward and 13 Jbeta reverse. Sequencing was performed with immunoSEQ multiplex PCR; in TCRdb, only in-frame clones are kept and a portion is missing. The profile shows under 200,000 clones, around four fifths of them singletons. The sequenced material came from PBMCs. The receptor source for this set is a man aged 40-49 years in good health and CMV-seropositive.

The chain joins TRBV15 to TRBJ2-2, with D tentatively TRBD2 (6 bases). Germline lookup yields CDR1 LNHNV and CDR2 YYDKDF (reference sequence). The CDR3 is made up of 15 amino acids. Trimming cost V 5 bases and J 3 bases, with 13 bases left between them. CDR3 region: CATSFGRMDTGELFF. CDR3 coding DNA: TGTGCCACCAGCTTCGGGAGAATGGACACCGGGGAGCTGTTTTTT.

This rearrangement joins TRBV28 to TRBJ1-2; the D is unclear. The CDR3 runs 11 residues. V was clipped by 6 bases and J by 8 bases, with 10 bases between them. Per the germline V gene, CDR1 is MDHEN and CDR2 is SYDVKM. CDR3 sequence: CASREDRGYTF. The CDR3 nucleotides read TGTGCCAGCAGAGAGGATCGGGGCTACACCTTC.

This clone was detected only once. This chain links TRBV7-2 with TRBJ2-3; 11 nucleotides match TRBD2. Germline trimming cut 5 bases from V and 3 bases from J; bases unmatched to any gene: 4. CDR1 SGHTA and CDR2 FQGNSA come from the germline V gene. The CDR3 consists of 15 residues. CDR3 bases: TGTGCCAGCAGCCCACTAGCGGGAGAGACAGATACGCAGTATTTT. It translates to CASSPLAGETDTQYF.

V usage is TRBV10-3 and J usage is TRBJ1-4, with no clear D. Per the germline V gene, CDR1 is ENHRY and CDR2 is SYGVKD. The CDR3 is 13 amino acids. The ends were cut back, 11 bases at V and 5 bases at J, with 15 bases in the middle. This chain's CDR3 is CASQNGLNEKLFF. In DNA form, the CDR3 reads TGTGCCTCCCAGAACGGGTTAAATGAAAAACTGTTTTTT.

This rearrangement joins TRBV11-1 to TRBJ2-7; D possibly corresponds to TRBD1 (5 bases). This CDR3 region has 15 residues. Germline-derived CDR1 and CDR2 are SGHAT and FQDESV (reference sequence). The ends were cut back, 3 bases at V and 5 bases at J, with 17 bases in the middle. This CDR3 reads CASSFLGAPNDEQYF. CDR3 DNA: TGTGCCAGCAGCTTCTTAGGGGCCCCGAATGACGAGCAGTACTTC.

The table lists this clone with a few counts. V gene TRBV27 combines with J gene TRBJ1-4; D is unclear. V was shortened by 3 bases and J by 5 bases, with 7 bases between the two germline ends. Germline V gene lookup returns CDR1 MNHEY and CDR2 SMNVEV (reference sequence). The CDR3 runs to 13 residues. CDR3 in DNA: TGTGCCAGCAGTTTTGGCAAAAATGAAAAACTGTTTTTT. It translates to CASSFGKNEKLFF.

V is TRBV28 and J is TRBJ1-2, with 7 bases aligning to TRBD1. This CDR3 region has 14 residues. Losses at the gene ends were 4 bases for V and 2 bases for J; bases not matched to a gene: 4. Germline V gene lookup returns CDR1 MDHEN and CDR2 SYDVKM. The CDR3 region has the DNA TGTGCCAGCAGTTCCCCAGGGGGGAACTATGGCTACACCTTC. As protein: CASSSPGGNYGYTF.

This chain connects TRBV6-5 to TRBJ1-1; D might be TRBD1 (5 bases). The CDR3 totals 13 residues. The ends were cut back, 0 bases at V and 10 bases at J, with 12 bases in the middle. Germline lookup yields CDR1 MNHEY and CDR2 SVGAGI. CDR3 in amino acids: CASSYSSGNGAFF. The CDR3 DNA reads TGTGCCAGCAGTTACTCGTCAGGGAACGGAGCTTTCTTT.

V usage is TRBV29-1 and J usage is TRBJ2-1, with D possibly being TRBD1 (6 bases). V was shortened by 6 bases and J by 6 bases, with 18 bases between the two germline ends. CDR1 and CDR2 from the germline V gene are SQVTM and ANQGSEA. CDR3 length: 14 amino acids. CDR3 residues: CSVKDRGLFNEQFF. In DNA, the CDR3 is TGCAGCGTCAAGGACAGAGGGCTATTCAATGAGCAGTTCTTC.

This clone was detected a few times. The gene calls are TRBV5-4 and TRBJ2-5; 12 nucleotides line up with TRBD1. The germline V gene encodes CDR1 SGHNT and CDR2 YYREEE (reference sequence). V was clipped by 4 bases and J by 5 bases; unmatched bases: 9. There are 16 residues in the CDR3. The CDR3 is CASSPGWDRGQETQYF. The CDR3 DNA follows: TGTGCCAGCAGCCCGGGCTGGGACAGGGGGCAGGAGACCCAGTACTTC.

The genes are TRBV28 and TRBJ1-3; the match to TRBD1 covers 9 bases. This CDR3 region has 13 residues. Unmatched junction bases numbered 3, after V lost 8 bases and J lost 4 bases. Germline V CDR1 and CDR2: MDHEN, SYDVKM. The CDR3 DNA reads as TGTGCCAGCTGGACAGGGGTGGGAAACACCATATATTTT. It is translated as CASWTGVGNTIYF.

The rearrangement joins TRBV4-1 to TRBJ2-1; D is undetermined. V gave up 6 bases and J gave up 0 bases, with 9 bases separating them. CDR3 length: 14 residues. Looked up from germline, CDR1 is MGHRA and CDR2 is YSYEKL. The CDR3 protein is CASSSGVSYNEQFF. DNA for the CDR3: TGCGCCAGCAGTAGTGGAGTCTCCTACAATGAGCAGTTCTTC.

V is TRBV7-8 and J is TRBJ1-6; D may be TRBD1 (5 bases). The V end lost 2 bases, the J end lost 9 bases, and 11 bases lay between the germline ends. The CDR3 is made up of 14 amino acids. The germline CDR1 and CDR2 sequences are SGHVS and FQNEAQ. Here the CDR3 reads CASSLLRVGSPLHF. As DNA, the CDR3 is TGTGCCAGCAGCTTACTCAGGGTGGGTTCACCCCTCCACTTT.